The present TCR beta chain was sequenced within a study of identical twins. General observations from the study: Weaker excess twin sharing was seen among beta out-of-frame sequences. Insertion counts were lower in abundant cord blood beta clonotypes, a trend that memory repertoires did not show. The analysis was cross-sectional rather than longitudinal within donors.

MiXCR was run by TCRdb on the 5' RACE reads, yielding one entry per CDR3 protein. The repertoire has 250,000 to 350,000 distinct CDR3 sequences, nearly 9.5% of them found once; the top ten carry approximately 6.5%. This clonotype showed up just a few times. Its target is unknown. Trimming removed 5 bases at V and 2 bases at J, with 16 bases between. Germline V gene sequence: CDR1 SEHNR, CDR2 FQNEAQ (reference sequence). This CDR3 is 15 amino acids long. The sample was also linked to a second study, of yellow fever vaccine responses in identical twins. This second study notes: As reported, the vaccine T cell response of twins seemed partly convergent and partly personalized.

The V and J genes are TRBV7-9 and TRBJ2-7, with D uncertain. The TCR sequence derives from a woman aged 18-35 years in good health. The sample consisted of CD8+ T cells sorted from blood. This CDR3 reads CASSHPEGKTYEQYF. CDR3 in DNA: TGTGCCAGCAGCCACCCGGAAGGGAAGACCTACGAGCAGTACTTC.